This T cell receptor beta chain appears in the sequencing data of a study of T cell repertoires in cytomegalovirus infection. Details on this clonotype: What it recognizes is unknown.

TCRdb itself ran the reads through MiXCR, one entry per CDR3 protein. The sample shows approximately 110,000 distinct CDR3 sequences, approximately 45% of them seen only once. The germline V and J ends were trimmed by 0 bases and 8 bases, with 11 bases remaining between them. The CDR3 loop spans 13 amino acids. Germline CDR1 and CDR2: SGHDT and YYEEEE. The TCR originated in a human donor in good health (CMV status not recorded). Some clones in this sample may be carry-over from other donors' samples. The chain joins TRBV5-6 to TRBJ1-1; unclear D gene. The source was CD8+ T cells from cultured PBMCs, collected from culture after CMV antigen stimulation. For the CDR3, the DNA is TGTGCCAGCAGCTTGGGAGGGCCGTCCGAAGCTTTCTTT. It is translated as CASSLGGPSEAFF.